This T cell receptor beta chain was retrieved from a study of neurological immune-mediated disorders. Study background: The study included about 34 multiple sclerosis patients, approximately 30 relapsing-remitting and 3 secondary progressive. General observations from the study: Healthy controls had more TCR clonal expansion than multiple sclerosis, which showed the least, whereas HTLV-1-associated myelopathy showed the most.

From 2 million PBMCs stored at -80 C, the unsorted libraries were generated. The cDNA came from 5'RACE, which used 10-nucleotide random UMIs. TCRdb re-called the 5' RACE reads through MiXCR, storing one row per CDR3 protein. The table lists about 46,000 distinct CDR3 sequences, less than 2% of them singletons. This clonotype was picked up many times. Its target is unknown. Trimming left V 1 base short and J 6 bases short, with 7 bases between. Germline assignment: CDR1 SGHRS and CDR2 YFSETQ. The CDR3 length is 13 residues. This receptor was identified in a woman in her 40s with multiple sclerosis. The chain has TRBV5-1 and TRBJ2-2; D is uncertain. The sequenced material came from PBMCs. The CDR3 loop reads CASSLTGAGELFF. The CDR3, as DNA: TGCGCCAGCAGCTTGACGGGTGCCGGGGAGCTGTTTTTT.